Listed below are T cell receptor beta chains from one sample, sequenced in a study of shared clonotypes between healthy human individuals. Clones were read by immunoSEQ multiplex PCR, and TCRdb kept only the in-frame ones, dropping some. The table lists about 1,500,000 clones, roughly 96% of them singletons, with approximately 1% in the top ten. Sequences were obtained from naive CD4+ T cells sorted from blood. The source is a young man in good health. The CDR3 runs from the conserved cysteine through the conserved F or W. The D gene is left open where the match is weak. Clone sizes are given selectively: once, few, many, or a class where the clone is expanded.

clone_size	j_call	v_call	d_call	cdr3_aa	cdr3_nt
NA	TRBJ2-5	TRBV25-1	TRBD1	CASSEYGRTGLYQETQYF	TGTGCCAGCAGTGAATATGGACGGACAGGCCTGTACCAAGAGACCCAGTACTTC
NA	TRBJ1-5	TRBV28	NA	CASSLIGLDNQPQHF	TGTGCCAGCAGTTTAATCGGCCTGGACAATCAGCCCCAGCATTTT
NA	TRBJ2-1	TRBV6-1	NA	CASSDRGYNEQFF	TGTGCCAGCAGTGACAGGGGTTACAATGAGCAGTTCTTC
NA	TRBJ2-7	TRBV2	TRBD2	CASRGTSGEQYF	TGTGCCAGCAGGGGGACTAGCGGCGAGCAGTACTTC
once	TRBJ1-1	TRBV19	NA	CASNARGAFVNTEAFF	TGTGCCAGTAACGCGAGGGGCGCATTCGTGAACACTGAAGCTTTCTTT
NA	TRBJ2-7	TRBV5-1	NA	CASSLVGGISSYEQYF	TGCGCCAGCAGCTTGGTCGGCGGGATTAGCTCCTACGAGCAGTACTTC
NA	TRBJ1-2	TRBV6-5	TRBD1	CASSQTGTGDDGYTF	TGTGCCAGCAGTCAGACCGGGACAGGGGATGATGGCTACACCTTC
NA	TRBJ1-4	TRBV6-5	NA	CASSTRGGFNEKLFF	TGTGCCAGCAGCACGCGAGGGGGTTTTAATGAAAAACTGTTTTTT
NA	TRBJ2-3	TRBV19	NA	CASTQGTTGTDDTQYF	TGTGCCAGTACCCAAGGGACGACCGGGACCGATGATACGCAGTATTTT
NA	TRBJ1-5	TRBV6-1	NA	CASGAYFGNQPQHF	TGTGCCAGCGGGGCTTATTTTGGGAATCAGCCCCAGCATTTT
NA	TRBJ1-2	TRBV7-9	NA	CASSRRNILYGYTF	TGTGCCAGCAGCCGACGTAATATTCTCTATGGCTACACCTTC
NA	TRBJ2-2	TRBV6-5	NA	CASSYRATQTRELFF	TGTGCCAGCAGTTATCGGGCCACCCAAACCAGGGAGCTGTTTTTT
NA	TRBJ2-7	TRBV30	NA	CAWGPRGAFEQYF	TGTGCCTGGGGGCCTCGGGGTGCTTTTGAGCAGTACTTC
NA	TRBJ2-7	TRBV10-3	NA	CAISETGQSSGIYEQYF	TGTGCCATCAGTGAGACGGGGCAATCGTCGGGCATTTACGAGCAGTACTTC
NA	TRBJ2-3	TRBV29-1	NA	CSAGRGTLPTDTQYF	TGCAGCGCCGGAAGGGGGACTCTGCCGACAGATACGCAGTATTTT
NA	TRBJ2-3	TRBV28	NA	CASSPPRSVDTQYF	TGTGCCAGCAGTCCCCCCCGGTCGGTAGATACGCAGTATTTT
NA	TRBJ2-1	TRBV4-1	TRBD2	CASSAWAAGAGFYNEQFF	TGCGCCAGCAGCGCGTGGGCTGCGGGAGCGGGTTTTTACAATGAGCAGTTCTTC
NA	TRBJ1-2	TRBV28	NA	CASSLFPNYGYTF	TGTGCCAGCAGTTTATTCCCTAACTATGGCTACACCTTC
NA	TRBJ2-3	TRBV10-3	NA	CAISAGDTDTQYF	TGTGCCATCAGTGCGGGGGACACAGATACGCAGTATTTT
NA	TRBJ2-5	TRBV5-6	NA	CASSLPGGTQYF	TGTGCCAGCAGCTTGCCCGGTGGGACCCAGTACTTC
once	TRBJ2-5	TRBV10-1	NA	CASSSRGGVGETQYF	TGCGCCAGCAGTTCTCGGGGTGGGGTAGGAGAGACCCAGTACTTC
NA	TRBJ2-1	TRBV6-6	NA	CASSYGTLTGEQFF	TGTGCCAGCAGTTACGGGACCCTAACGGGTGAGCAGTTCTTC
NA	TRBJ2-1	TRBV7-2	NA	CASKQGSSYNEQFF	TGTGCCAGCAAACAGGGAAGCTCCTACAATGAGCAGTTCTTC
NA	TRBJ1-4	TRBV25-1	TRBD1	CASSEWGRGPGKLFF	TGTGCCAGCAGTGAATGGGGCAGGGGGCCCGGAAAACTGTTTTTT
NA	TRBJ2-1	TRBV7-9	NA	CALTSVKEQFF	TGTGCCTTAACATCGGTCAAGGAGCAGTTCTTC